This TCR beta chain was sequenced in a study of control samples from healthy donors and cancer patients. Sequenced by immunoSEQ multiplex PCR; TCRdb stores in-frame clones only, minus some. There are tens of thousands of clones in the sample; approximately 93% occur only once, and roughly 1.2% lies in the top ten. The CDR3 totals 11 residues. V was shortened by 7 bases and J by 8 bases, with 11 bases between the two germline ends. Germline CDR1 is MNHEY and CDR2 is SVGAGI. This receptor was identified in a middle-aged woman with lung cancer. The V gene is TRBV6-5, the J gene TRBJ1-1, with a weak D call TRBD1 (6 bases). Material: PBMCs. The CDR3 DNA sequence: TGTGCCAGCACGGACAGTCTAGAAGCTTTCTTT. Translated, it gives CASTDSLEAFF.